This TCR beta chain came from a study of T cell responses to AZD1222 COVID-19 vaccine (TCRdb year 2021). About the investigation overall: TCR sequencing covered some 240 trial participants: 207 given two doses of AZD1222 and approximately 25 given two doses of MenACWY control vaccine. Trial participants were enrolled into age subgroups of 18-55, 56-69 and 70-plus years, which contained around 140, 26 and 57 TCR-sequenced participants, respectively.

Taken with the paper, the label for time point translates to: about 28 days (+/-7) after the second vaccine dose. AZD1222 recipients given second doses at about 4 weeks or at about 12 weeks were pooled, since spike-specific TCR depth and breadth were not found to differ between the two schedules. The vaccinee samples were drawn from two UK trials, COV001 and COV002, one of which was a single-blind randomized controlled phase 2/3 trial testing AZD1222 (ChAdOx1 nCoV-19) in healthy adults. Trial participant PBMC samples were collected at day 0 and day 28 after the second dose for TCRbeta chain sequencing. A note on this clone: No cognate antigen has been identified for it. No much larger clone is present one base from it, and per-base qualities are unavailable.

The CDR3 regions of human TCRbeta chains were analyzed by immunosequencing. Per the authors' processing: TCRs in the repertoires were compared against a reference library of SARS-CoV-2-specific TCRs that had been generated with the MIRA antigen-specificity platform. Breadth meant the fraction of unique TCRs that were SARS-CoV-2-associated, whereas depth meant the fraction of total T cells that were SARS-CoV-2-associated. Using the MIRA data, each spike-specific TCR was mapped to the spike region that the TCR reacts to and placed in a CD4 or CD8 class. Log10-transformed breadth and depth values were compared by one-way ANOVA with Sidak's multiple comparisons tests. TCRdb retrieved this table from immuneACCESS and kept in-frame rearrangements only. Not all clones are present; in checked studies, unresolved V genes account for under half, and no reason is known for the remainder. Clone size and V and J calls were adopted from that table, with D and trimming inferred from the DNA. This sample gives approximately 150,000 clones in total; approximately 90% of them show up just once. The ten most abundant clones make up more than 0.9% of the sample.

Here is what the overall study found, with its caveats: Vaccine-associated CD4 TCRs spanned the whole spike protein, with dominant responses in regions 160-218 and 743-854. Reportedly, close to half of the unique spike-specific TCRs recognized epitopes lying outside the regions that are mutated in the B.1.351 and B.1.1.7 variants. Conclusions about previously exposed vaccinees are limited because only a handful of AZD1222 recipients were SARS-CoV-2 seropositive at baseline. Participants were mostly white British, with more females than males. The authors suggested clonal diversity may have been underestimated. The 56-69-year group was small, and its depth increase did not reach significance, likely because of low power. After two AZD1222 doses, both the breadth and the depth of spike-specific TCRs were significantly higher than at day 0 and than in MenACWY recipients. Because no day 14 peak-response samples were available, repertoires were characterized only after the peak T cell response.

CDR1 is given as SGDLS and CDR2 as YYNGEE, both from the germline V gene. Taken from cysteine to phenylalanine, the CDR3 has 14 residues. Just the 42-base CDR3 DNA is kept, in frame starting at base 1. At the junction V is shortened by 0 bases and J by 6 bases, with 11 bases in between. The receptor was derived from an adult who received the AZD1222 COVID-19 vaccine. The sequences come from peripheral blood, collected 28 days after the second AZD1222 dose. The rearranged chain carries TRBV9 and TRBJ2-3, with the D segment identity uncertain. The DNA reads as follows: TGTGCCAGCAGCGTAGCTGATAGGGTGGATACGCAGTATTTT. Translated, this gives CASSVADRVDTQYF.